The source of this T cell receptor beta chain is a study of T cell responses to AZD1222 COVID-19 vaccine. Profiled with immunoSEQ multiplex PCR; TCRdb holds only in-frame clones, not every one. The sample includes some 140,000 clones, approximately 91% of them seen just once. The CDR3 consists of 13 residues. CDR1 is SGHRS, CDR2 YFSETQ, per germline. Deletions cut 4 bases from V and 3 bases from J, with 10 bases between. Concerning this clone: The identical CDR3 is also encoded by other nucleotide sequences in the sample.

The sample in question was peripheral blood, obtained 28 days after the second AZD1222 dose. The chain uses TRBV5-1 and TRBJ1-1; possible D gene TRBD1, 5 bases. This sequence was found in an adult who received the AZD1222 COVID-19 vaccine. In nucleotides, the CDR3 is TGCGCCAGCAGCACCCAGGGAGACACTGAAGCTTTCTTT. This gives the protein CASSTQGDTEAFF.